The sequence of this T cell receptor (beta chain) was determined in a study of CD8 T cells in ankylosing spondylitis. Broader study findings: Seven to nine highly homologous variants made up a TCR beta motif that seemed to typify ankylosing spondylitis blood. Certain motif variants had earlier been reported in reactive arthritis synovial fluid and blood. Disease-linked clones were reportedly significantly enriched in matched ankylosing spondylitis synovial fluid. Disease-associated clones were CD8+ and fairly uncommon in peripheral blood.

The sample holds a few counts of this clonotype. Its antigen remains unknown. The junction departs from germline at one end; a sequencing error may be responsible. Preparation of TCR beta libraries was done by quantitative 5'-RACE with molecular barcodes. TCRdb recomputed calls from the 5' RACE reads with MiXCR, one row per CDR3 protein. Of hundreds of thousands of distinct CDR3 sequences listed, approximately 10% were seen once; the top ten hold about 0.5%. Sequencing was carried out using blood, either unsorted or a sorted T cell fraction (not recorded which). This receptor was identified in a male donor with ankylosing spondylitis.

CDR3 protein: CASSPRTGRYF. The CDR3, as DNA: TGTGCCAGCAGTCCCAGGACCGGGCGTTACTTC. The chain joins TRBV12-3 or TRBV12-4 to TRBJ1-2; unclear D gene. This CDR3 has 11 residues.